This T cell receptor (beta chain) emerged from a study of T cell responses to AZD1222 COVID-19 vaccine. Study-wide findings and caveats: There were mostly white British donors and more females than males, and clonal diversity was possibly underestimated. Every sample of the repertoires postdated the peak T cell response. At baseline, seropositivity was found in only a handful of AZD1222 recipients.

Worth noting for this clone: Its antigen is not known.

Sequencing was performed with immunoSEQ multiplex PCR; in TCRdb, only in-frame clones are kept and a portion is missing. The sample lists about 120,000 clones, 80% to 90% occurring once. J was trimmed by 1 base and V by 3 bases; bases with no gene match: 6. CDR3 length equals 16 residues. Per germline, CDR1 LNHNV and CDR2 YYDKDF (reference sequence). The source of this sequence is an adult in good health. The sequencing here drew on peripheral blood, taken on day 0 of AZD1222 vaccination. V is TRBV15 and J is TRBJ1-5, with 7 nucleotides matching TRBD1. Here the CDR3 DNA reads TGTGCCACCAGCAGGAGGACAGGACAAAGCAATCAGCCCCAGCATTTT. This encodes CATSRRTGQSNQPQHF. Complete variable domain (other parts from reference TRBV15 and TRBJ1-5): DAMVIQNPRYQVTQFGKPVTLSCSQTLNHNVMYWYQQKSSQAPKLLFHYYDKDFNNEADTPDNFQSRRPNTSFCFLDIRSPGLGDTAMYLCATSRRTGQSNQPQHFGDGTRLSIL.